This TCR beta chain was sequenced for a study of OX40 agonist ivuxolimab in advanced cancers. V was clipped by 2 bases and J by 8 bases, with 15 bases between them. CDR1 is LNHNV and CDR2 is YYDKDF in the germline V gene (reference sequence). This CDR3 has 15 amino acids. TCRdb's table, derived via immunoSEQ multiplex PCR, lists solely in-frame clones and lacks some. The sample consists of approximately 50,000 clones, 87% of them appearing once. The sequence was obtained from an adult with an advanced solid tumor such as melanoma, head and neck, liver or kidney cancer. V usage is TRBV15 and J usage is TRBJ1-4; D gene uncertain. The sequences come from CD4+ or CD8+ T cells sorted from blood, collected in a trial of the OX40 agonist ivuxolimab. The CDR3 here is CATSRRTVGGEKLFF. The CDR3 nucleotides read TGTGCCACCAGCAGAAGGACCGTCGGAGGGGAAAAACTGTTTTTT.